Below, 28 T cell receptor beta chains from the same sample are listed, as sequenced in a study of patients and donors after allogeneic stem cell transplantation. MiXCR, applied by TCRdb to the RT-PCR reads, yields one record per CDR3 protein. The sample shows 390,000 or so distinct CDR3 sequences, 15% to 20% of them seen only once. Sequenced input: blood, either unsorted or a sorted T cell fraction (not recorded which). The source of these receptors is a human donor who was either an allogeneic HSCT recipient or a stem cell or donor lymphocyte infusion donor (not recorded which). It is not recorded whose cells these are; they may come from a transplant donor.

In this sample, this clonotype turned up a few times. This chain links TRBV3-1 with TRBJ2-2; the match to TRBD2 covers 9 bases. V dropped 6 bases and J dropped 9; count of bases not matched to a gene: 17. The CDR3 covers 17 residues. Looked up from germline, CDR1 is LGHDT and CDR2 is YNNKEL (reference sequence). The CDR3 nucleotides read TGTGCCAGCAGTCCCAATCCTAGCGGGGTTCGCCAAAGGGAGCTGTTTTTT. Residues: CASSPNPSGVRQRELFF.

V usage is TRBV7-9 and J usage is TRBJ2-7; possibly TRBD1 or TRBD2 for D (5 bases each). Germline loops: CDR1 SEHNR, CDR2 FQNEAQ (reference sequence). The CDR3 loop spans 12 amino acids. The CDR3 coding sequence is TGTGCTCATGCGTCATCGGGGTCGGGGCTGTACTTC. Its protein product is CAHASSGSGLYF.

This chain uses TRBV10-3 with TRBJ2-7, with 7 bases fitting TRBD1. The CDR3 is made up of 15 amino acids. The V gene end was trimmed by 4 bases and the J gene end by 0 bases; junction bases not matched to a gene: 6. Germline V gene lookup returns CDR1 ENHRY and CDR2 SYGVKD. The CDR3 DNA is TGTGCCATCAGTGGTGGACAGGCCTACTCCTACGAGCAGTACTTC. Its protein is CAISGGQAYSYEQYF.

Many counts were recorded for this clonotype. V is TRBV29-1 and J is TRBJ1-2; possible D gene TRBD1, 5 bases. The CDR3 sequence is 13 residues long. Per the germline V gene, CDR1 is SQVTM and CDR2 is ANQGSEA. With 8 bases removed from V and 0 bases from J, the gap between germline ends came to 13 bases. The CDR3: CSTRDRANYGYTF. In DNA, the CDR3 is TGCAGCACCCGGGACCGCGCTAACTATGGCTACACCTTC.

V and J are TRBV6-2 or TRBV6-3 and TRBJ1-2; TRBD1 might be the D (6 bases). The CDR3 totals 14 residues. Per germline, CDR1 MNHEY and CDR2 SVGEGT. Trimming shortened V by 2 bases and J by 4 bases, and 11 bases separated the two germline ends. The CDR3 protein is CASSYLRGGYGYTF. The DNA of the CDR3 is TGTGCCAGCAGTTACCTCAGGGGAGGCTATGGCTACACCTTC.

V is TRBV7-8 and J is TRBJ2-1, with TRBD2 matching 11 bases. Germline V gene lookup returns CDR1 SGHVS and CDR2 FQNEAQ. This CDR3 is 16 amino acids long. Trimming cost V 5 bases and J 9 bases; bases outside gene matches: 12. The CDR3 DNA reads TGTGCCAGCAGCCCTGTTACTAGCGGGAGAGGGGGTGAGCAGTTCTTC. Its translation: CASSPVTSGRGGEQFF.

J is TRBJ2-1 and V is TRBV18; D is ambiguous. The V end was cut by 5 bases, the J end by 3 bases, with 14 bases between. The CDR3 is made up of 15 amino acids. Germline V gives CDR1 KGHSH, CDR2 LQKENI. CDR3 sequence: CASSSTMGNYNEQFF. CDR3 in DNA: TGTGCCAGCTCATCCACAATGGGGAACTACAATGAGCAGTTCTTC.

The rearrangement links TRBV21-1 to TRBJ1-2; TRBD1 was called by the table and not checked on the DNA. TRBV21-1 is noted as a pseudogene. The CDR3 consists of 16 residues. The CDR3 nucleotides read TGTGCCAGCAGCAAAAAGAAAAGGGGGGAAGGCTATGGCTACACCTTC. Its protein is CASSKKKRGEGYGYTF.

This clonotype appeared a few times. V and J are TRBV6-1 and TRBJ2-1, with D unresolved. The V end was cut by 10 bases, the J end by 0 bases, with 10 bases between. The CDR3 is 13 amino acids. Per the germline V gene, CDR1 is MNHNS and CDR2 is SASEGT. The CDR3, as DNA: TGTGCCACCCAGGAAAGCTCCTACAATGAGCAGTTCTTC. Its translation is CATQESSYNEQFF.

The V call is TRBV18, the J call TRBJ2-3; D gene unclear. Germline V lookup: CDR1 KGHSH, CDR2 LQKENI. V was pared by 2 bases and J by 6 bases, with 6 bases between. The length of the CDR3 is 12 residues. The CDR3 DNA follows: TGTGCCAGCTCACCAATACAGGATACGCAGTATTTT. This translates into CASSPIQDTQYF.

This clonotype has only a few counts. This chain links TRBV20-1 with TRBJ2-2, with TRBD2 matching 7 bases. This CDR3 region has 14 residues. The V gene end was trimmed by 6 bases and the J gene end by 4 bases; junction bases not matched to a gene: 8. Germline CDR1 reads DFQATT; CDR2 reads SNEGSKA (reference sequence). The CDR3 DNA is TGCAGTGCGATTCTAGCGGAGGGCACCGGGGAGCTGTTTTTT. Encoded protein: CSAILAEGTGELFF.

The sample holds a few counts of this clonotype. The J gene is TRBJ2-7, the V gene TRBV4-1; 8 bases map to TRBD2. This CDR3 comprises 15 residues. In germline, CDR1 is MGHRA, CDR2 YSYEKL. V shed 2 bases, J shed 4 bases, and the junction held 7 bases outside the gene matches. This CDR3 is CASSQTGTSAYEQYF. The DNA for the CDR3 is TGCGCCAGCAGCCAAACCGGGACTAGTGCTTACGAGCAGTACTTC.

The V gene is TRBV6-2 or TRBV6-3, the J gene TRBJ1-2; the match to TRBD1 covers 8 bases. There are 13 residues in the CDR3. Trimming took 2 bases from V and 11 from J; bases not matched to a gene: 7. Germline V gene sequence: CDR1 MNHEY, CDR2 SVGEGT. In nucleotides, the CDR3 is TGTGCCAGCAGTTACCCCGGACAGGGTGGGTACACCTTC. Its translation: CASSYPGQGGYTF.

In this sample, this clonotype turned up many times. The chain couples TRBV13 to TRBJ2-7, with 10 bases fitting TRBD1. This CDR3 contains 13 residues. Germline CDR1 PRHDT, CDR2 FYEKMQ (reference sequence). With 3 bases clipped from V and 7 bases from J, the junction kept 3 bases outside the gene matches. CDR3 sequence: CASSLDRGTEQYF. CDR3 coding DNA: TGTGCCAGCAGCTTGGACAGGGGGACTGAGCAGTACTTC.

The chain carries TRBV5-6 and TRBJ2-7, with TRBD2 matching 11 bases. The V segment lost 4 bases and the J segment 3 bases; nucleotides outside the gene matches: 6. The length of the CDR3 is 15 residues. Germline V CDR1 and CDR2: SGHDT, YYEEEE. This CDR3 reads CASSHSGRAVYEQYF. As DNA, the CDR3 is TGTGCCAGCAGCCATAGCGGGAGGGCCGTCTACGAGCAGTACTTC. The full variable domain, with the rest looked up from reference TRBV5-6 and TRBJ2-7, is DAGVTQSPTHLIKTRGQQVTLRCSPKSGHDTVSWYQQALGQGPQFIFQYYEEEERQRGNFPDRFSGHQFPNYSSELNVNALLLGDSALYLCASSHSGRAVYEQYFGPGTRLTVT.

V is TRBV4-3 and J is TRBJ1-6, with 7 bases aligning to TRBD1. Trimming cost V 5 bases and J 10 bases; bases outside gene matches: 11. The CDR3 sequence is 15 residues long. Germline-derived CDR1 and CDR2 are LGHNA and YSLEER. The CDR3 protein is CASSLRQGGDSPLHF. The CDR3 coding sequence is TGCGCCAGCAGCTTACGACAGGGCGGTGACTCACCCCTCCACTTT.

The table lists this clonotype with many counts. This chain links TRBV4-1 with TRBJ2-2; D uncertain. This CDR3 comprises 16 residues. V dropped 0 bases and J dropped 4 bases, with 12 bases sitting between them. Germline V gene lookup returns CDR1 MGHRA and CDR2 YSYEKL. The CDR3 DNA is TGCGCCAGCAGCCAAGATTACCAATCCTTCACCGGGGAGCTGTTTTTT. Translated: CASSQDYQSFTGELFF.

This clonotype was observed a few times. The chain couples TRBV4-2 to TRBJ1-5; no clear D gene. Germline CDR1 is LGHNA and CDR2 is YNFKEQ. This CDR3 is 13 amino acids long. V was shortened by 0 bases and J by 6 bases, with 6 bases between the two germline ends. The CDR3 bases are TGTGCCAGCAGCCAAGATCAGAGTCAGCCCCAGCATTTT. The encoded protein is CASSQDQSQPQHF.

Only a few counts were recorded for this clonotype. A much larger clone differs from this one at a single base, so this may be a read error. The V call is TRBV6-5, the J call TRBJ2-1, with D possibly matching TRBD1 (5 bases). The ends were cut back, 2 bases at V and 10 bases at J, with 6 bases in the middle. This CDR3 is 11 amino acids long. Germline CDR1 is MNHEY and CDR2 is SVGAGI. CDR3 residues: CASSYGAEQFF. Written as DNA, the CDR3 is TGTGCCAGCAGTTACGGGGCAGAGCAGTTCTTC.

This clonotype was recorded a few times. The chain uses TRBV15 and TRBJ1-5, with 7 positions matching TRBD1. In germline, CDR1 is LNHNV, CDR2 YYDKDF (reference sequence). The CDR3 covers 15 residues. With 1 base clipped from V and 4 bases from J, the junction kept 4 bases outside the gene matches. DNA of the CDR3: TGTGCCACCAGCAGAGTGGGGACAGCAAATCAGCCCCAGCATTTT. The encoded protein is CATSRVGTANQPQHF.

This clonotype was observed a handful of times. The V and J genes are TRBV6-2 or TRBV6-3 and TRBJ2-7; D not certain. This CDR3 has 11 residues. Germline CDR1 MNHEY, CDR2 SVGEGT. V lost 7 bases and J 10 bases, leaving 14 bases between the germline ends. The CDR3 DNA sequence: TGTGCCAGCACCGAGTGGGTCGTCCAGTACTTC. Translation gives CASTEWVVQYF.

This chain connects TRBV7-9 to TRBJ2-7; no definite D call. CDR3 size: 14 residues. Germline V gene data show CDR1 as SEHNR and CDR2 as FQNEAQ (reference sequence). The V gene lost 5 bases and the J gene lost 6 bases, with 17 bases spanning the gap. The CDR3 bases are TGTGCCAGCAGCCCCTTAGGGCAGCTTGGCGAGCAGTACTTC. Translation: CASSPLGQLGEQYF.

The rearrangement joins TRBV27 to TRBJ2-3, with TRBD2 as a possible D gene (5 bases). Trimming left V 5 bases short and J 4 bases short, with 19 bases between. Germline CDR1 MNHEY, CDR2 SMNVEV (reference sequence). The CDR3 is 16 residues long. CDR3 sequence: CASSASGLPGADTQYF. The DNA of the CDR3 is TGTGCCAGCAGTGCCTCTGGACTGCCCGGAGCAGATACGCAGTATTTT.

The V and J genes are TRBV20-1 and TRBJ2-7, with 7 nucleotides matching TRBD2. V lost 6 bases, J lost 3 bases, and 5 bases stayed unmatched. Germline CDR1 is DFQATT and CDR2 is SNEGSKA (reference sequence). CDR3 length equals 12 residues. CDR3 coding DNA: TGCAGTGCAACCGGGACTAACTACGAGCAGTACTTC. It is translated as CSATGTNYEQYF.

This chain uses TRBV5-1 with TRBJ2-1, with D unresolved. The germline V gene has CDR1 SGHRS and CDR2 YFSETQ. This CDR3 is built from 14 residues. Trimming took off 2 bases at V and 5 bases at J, with 11 bases between the two ends. DNA of the CDR3: TGCGCCAGCAGCTTCGTAGGGCCGAACAATGAGCAGTTCTTC. Its protein is CASSFVGPNNEQFF.

In its sample, this clonotype was seen many times. The V and J genes are TRBV6-1 and TRBJ1-2, with 8 bases identical to TRBD1. V lost 3 bases, J lost 4 bases, and 4 bases stayed unmatched. The CDR3 contains 14 residues. CDR1 and CDR2 from the germline V gene are MNHNS and SASEGT. CDR3 sequence reads: CASSEAGGSYGYTF. The CDR3 DNA reads as TGTGCCAGCAGTGAGGCAGGGGGCAGCTATGGCTACACCTTC.

In its sample, this clonotype was seen a few times. The chain combines TRBV20-1 with TRBJ2-7, with D perhaps TRBD1 (5 bases). The germline CDR1 and CDR2 sequences are DFQATT and SNEGSKA (reference sequence). The CDR3 contains 13 residues. The germline V and J ends were trimmed by 1 base and 3 bases, with 10 bases remaining between them. The DNA of the CDR3 is TGCAGTGCTAGAGCAGGGTATATCTACGAGCAGTACTTC. It encodes CSARAGYIYEQYF.

The table lists this clonotype with many counts. The gene calls are TRBV7-2 and TRBJ1-1; D possibly corresponds to TRBD1 (6 bases). V was trimmed by 3 bases and J by 1 base, leaving 15 bases between them. Germline CDR1 reads SGHTA; CDR2 reads FQGNSA. The CDR3 runs 16 residues. The DNA of the CDR3 is TGTGCCAGCAGCTTGCTTACAGGGTATCCGAACACTGAAGCTTTCTTT. It yields the protein CASSLLTGYPNTEAFF.